Presented here are 27 T cell receptor beta chains from one specimen sequenced in a study of CD8+ T cells in alopecia areata. Documented treatment: oral pan-JAK inhibitor, 5-10 mg twice daily. Following RNA extraction, reverse transcription yielded cDNA that acted as the sequencing template. Some clones are missing from TCRdb's copy, which holds only in-frame ones; the method was immunoSEQ multiplex PCR. This sample carries around 99,000 clones, 65% to 85% of them seen once, and the ten largest clones take 20% to 25%. This sample comprised CD8+ T cells sorted from blood, obtained at week 24, from a patient treated with tofacitinib. Receptors originate from a human donor with alopecia areata.

The CDR3 spells CASSQVSSTYEQYF. CDR3 bases: TGCGCCAGCAGCCAAGTCTCATCAACCTACGAGCAGTACTTC. This sequence joins TRBV4-1 and TRBJ2-7; D ambiguous. The germline V and J ends were trimmed by 1 base and 2 bases, with 9 bases remaining between them. This CDR3 has 14 residues. CDR1 and CDR2 from the germline V gene are MGHRA and YSYEKL.

This chain joins TRBV10-3 and TRBJ1-2, with D perhaps matching TRBD1 (5 bases). Germline values: CDR1 ENHRY, CDR2 SYGVKD. This CDR3 spans 13 amino acids. V was shortened by 2 bases and J by 8 bases, with 12 bases between the two germline ends. CDR3 sequence: CAISEGDADGYTF. The CDR3 bases are TGTGCCATCAGTGAGGGGGACGCGGACGGCTACACCTTC.

This clone was recorded a few times. This rearrangement joins TRBV5-1 to TRBJ2-3, with a tentative D call TRBD1 (5 bases). V was cut by 6 bases and J by 1 base, with 21 bases left in between. In germline, CDR1 is SGHRS, CDR2 YFSETQ. CDR3 length: 17 residues. CDR3 coding DNA: TGCGCCAGCAACGACCAAGGGGTAGGATCCGGCACAGATACGCAGTATTTT. The encoded protein is CASNDQGVGSGTDTQYF.

This sequence joins TRBV13 and TRBJ2-2, with D perhaps matching TRBD2 (6 bases). The CDR3 is made up of 19 amino acids. Germline V lookup: CDR1 PRHDT, CDR2 FYEKMQ (reference sequence). Trimming cost V 5 bases and J 2 bases, with 24 bases left between them. This CDR3 is CASSRDVGLQIQNTGELFF. CDR3 DNA: TGTGCCAGCAGCCGCGATGTGGGACTCCAAATTCAAAACACCGGGGAGCTGTTTTTT.

This clone was seen just once. This sequence joins TRBV5-6 and TRBJ2-7; 8 positions agree with TRBD1. In germline, CDR1 is SGHDT, CDR2 YYEEEE. J lost 1 base, V lost 4 bases, and 10 bases had no gene match. The CDR3 runs to 16 residues. CDR3 in amino acids: CASSGRDRTASYEQYF. CDR3 DNA: TGTGCCAGCAGCGGACGGGACAGGACGGCTTCCTACGAGCAGTACTTC.

The chain couples TRBV4-1 to TRBJ2-3, with 7 bases fitting TRBD1. The CDR3 has 19 residues. V lost 6 bases to trimming and J lost 0 bases; unmatched junction nucleotides: 18. Germline CDR1 is MGHRA and CDR2 is YSYEKL. The CDR3, as DNA: TGCGCCAGCAGTCTGCGAGGGACAGAAGGTGTTCCAAGCACAGATACGCAGTATTTT. As protein: CASSLRGTEGVPSTDTQYF.

The chain has TRBV12-5 and TRBJ1-2; 10 nucleotides align to TRBD1. The CDR3 is 14 residues long. The germline V gene has CDR1 LGHNT and CDR2 FRNRAP. The junction had 3 bases not matched to a gene; V was cut back by 4 bases and J by 4 bases. The CDR3, as DNA: TGTGCTAGTGGTTCCGGGACAGGGGCCTATGGCTACACCTTC. This codes for CASGSGTGAYGYTF.

The chain joins TRBV6-1 to TRBJ2-1; the D is unclear. The V end was cut by 1 base, the J end by 3 bases, with 7 bases between. Per the germline V gene, CDR1 is MNHNS and CDR2 is SASEGT. The CDR3 extends over 14 amino acids. In nucleotides, the CDR3 is TGTGCCAGCAGTGAAGTGGCAGACTACAATGAGCAGTTCTTC. Translated: CASSEVADYNEQFF.

CDR3 in amino acids: CASSWEGTPGALNEQFF. The CDR3 coding sequence is TGTGCCAGCAGCTGGGAGGGGACCCCGGGAGCGTTGAATGAGCAGTTCTTC. The genes are TRBV7-9 and TRBJ2-1; TRBD2 agrees at 7 bases. Germline CDR1 reads SEHNR; CDR2 reads FQNEAQ (reference sequence). V lost 4 bases to trimming and J lost 7 bases; unmatched junction nucleotides: 16. The CDR3 totals 17 residues. Complete variable domain (other parts from reference TRBV7-9 and TRBJ2-1): DTGVSQNPRHKITKRGQNVTFRCDPISEHNRLYWYRQTLGQGPEFLTYFQNEAQLEKSRLLSDRFSAERPKGSFSTLEIQRTEQGDSAMYLCASSWEGTPGALNEQFFGPGTRLTVL.

CDR3 sequence: CSVDGQGRAQETQYF. In DNA, the CDR3 is TGCAGCGTTGACGGACAGGGAAGGGCCCAAGAGACCCAGTACTTC. The J gene is TRBJ2-5, the V gene TRBV29-1; TRBD1 aligns across 8 bases. V was clipped by 3 bases and J by 1 base; unmatched bases: 7. This CDR3 region has 15 residues. Germline assignment: CDR1 SQVTM and CDR2 ANQGSEA.

The rearrangement links TRBV5-4 to TRBJ1-2; perhaps TRBD1 as D (5 bases). Germline CDR1 and CDR2: SGHNT and YYREEE (reference sequence). The CDR3 contains 13 residues. V dropped 4 bases and J dropped 8 bases, with 15 bases sitting between them. DNA for the CDR3: TGTGCCAGCAGCACTGCGGGGGGGAACGGCTACACCTTC. This gives the protein CASSTAGGNGYTF.

The chain joins TRBV5-4 to TRBJ2-5, with TRBD2 identical over 9 bases. Trimming took 1 base from V and 5 from J; bases not matched to a gene: 9. The CDR3 has 16 residues. Germline CDR1 reads SGHNT; CDR2 reads YYREEE (reference sequence). CDR3 nucleotide sequence: TGTGCCAGCAGCTTGTTTAGCGGGGGCTTCCGTGAGACCCAGTACTTC. It codes for CASSLFSGGFRETQYF.

V usage is TRBV21-1 and J usage is TRBJ1-2; TRBD1 reflects the table's D call only, with no check against the DNA. TRBV21-1 is a documented pseudogene. The CDR3 is made up of 11 amino acids. This CDR3 is CPQTMVYGYTF. The CDR3 DNA reads as TGTCCGCAAACAATGGTCTATGGCTACACCTTC.

The rearrangement joins TRBV4-1 to TRBJ2-6, with TRBD1 matching 8 bases. The CDR3 covers 19 residues. Trimming took 2 bases from V and 0 from J; bases not matched to a gene: 9. Germline values: CDR1 MGHRA, CDR2 YSYEKL. The CDR3 here is CASSQWTGQLHSGANVLTF. The CDR3 nucleotides are TGCGCCAGCAGCCAATGGACAGGGCAACTACACTCTGGGGCCAACGTCCTGACTTTC.

The chain carries TRBV27 and TRBJ1-5, with D possibly TRBD1 on 6 matching bases. Germline-derived CDR1 and CDR2 are MNHEY and SMNVEV (reference sequence). The CDR3 loop spans 14 amino acids. Trimming took 3 bases from V and 6 from J, leaving 12 bases between them. The CDR3: CASSLGGATQPQHF. CDR3 nucleotide sequence: TGTGCCAGCAGTTTGGGGGGGGCGACTCAGCCCCAGCATTTT.

As to this clone: Other DNA sequences in the sample encode the same CDR3. The gene calls are TRBV7-9 and TRBJ2-1; D gene ambiguous. V lost 0 bases, J lost 10 bases, and 4 bases lay in between. Germline assignment: CDR1 SEHNR and CDR2 FQNEAQ (reference sequence). The length of the CDR3 is 11 residues. The chain's CDR3 is CASSLAREQFF. The CDR3 DNA is TGTGCCAGCAGCTTAGCGCGGGAGCAGTTCTTC.

The chain recombines TRBV7-2 with TRBJ2-3; D remains unclear. Germline loops: CDR1 SGHTA, CDR2 FQGNSA. This CDR3 region has 13 residues. Trimming removed 1 base at V and 0 bases at J, with 2 bases between. DNA for the CDR3: TGTGCCAGCAGCTTAGACAGCACAGATACGCAGTATTTT. Translating gives CASSLDSTDTQYF.

This clone was detected once. This sequence joins TRBV18 and TRBJ1-4, with a weak D call TRBD1 (5 bases). This CDR3 contains 16 residues. V lost 2 bases and J lost 0, with 10 bases in between. Per the germline V gene, CDR1 is KGHSH and CDR2 is LQKENI. CDR3 sequence reads: CASSPSRDPTNEKLFF. CDR3 in DNA: TGTGCCAGCTCACCAAGCAGGGACCCAACTAATGAAAAACTGTTTTTT.

The chain carries TRBV6-1 and TRBJ2-2; tentatively, D is TRBD2 (5 bases). Germline V CDR1 and CDR2: MNHNS, SASEGT. V lost 3 bases and J 6 bases, leaving 11 bases between the germline ends. The CDR3 is 14 amino acids. The CDR3 nucleotides read TGTGCCAGCAGTGAGGAGGCGATCCCCGGGGAGCTGTTTTTT. It yields the protein CASSEEAIPGELFF.

The DNA for the CDR3 is TGCGCCAGCAGCTCCACCGGGACAGCGAACTACGAGCAGTACTTC. Its translation is CASSSTGTANYEQYF. This chain uses TRBV5-1 with TRBJ2-7; 7 bases match TRBD1. Trimming removed 3 bases from V and 3 bases from J; junction bases left unmatched: 9. Germline V CDR1 and CDR2: SGHRS, YFSETQ. The CDR3 spans 15 residues.

The sample holds one count of this clone. This chain connects TRBV5-1 to TRBJ2-1; a possible D gene is TRBD1 (5 bases). The V end lost 2 bases, the J end lost 7 bases, and 7 bases lay between the germline ends. CDR3 length: 12 residues. In germline, CDR1 is SGHRS, CDR2 YFSETQ. The CDR3 bases are TGCGCCAGCAGCTTATCAGGGAATGAGCAGTTCTTC. As protein: CASSLSGNEQFF.

This chain links TRBV27 with TRBJ2-3; D gene unclear. V was cut by 4 bases and J by 7 bases, with 24 bases left in between. Germline CDR1 reads MNHEY; CDR2 reads SMNVEV (reference sequence). The CDR3 spans 17 residues. CDR3 region: CASSSATYGRGPHTQYF. CDR3 bases: TGTGCCAGCAGTTCGGCAACGTACGGACGAGGCCCTCATACGCAGTATTTT.

This chain uses TRBV14 with TRBJ2-7; a possible D gene is TRBD1 (6 bases). Per the germline V gene, CDR1 is SGHDN and CDR2 is FVKESK. V shed 4 bases and J shed 0 bases, with 10 bases lying between them. This CDR3 is 14 amino acids long. Written as DNA, the CDR3 is TGTGCCAGCAGCCTCTGGGACATCTCCTACGAGCAGTACTTC. Its protein is CASSLWDISYEQYF.

This clone was observed a single time. This chain uses TRBV11-2 with TRBJ2-2, with D possibly matching TRBD2 (7 bases). The germline V gene encodes CDR1 SGHAT and CDR2 FQNNGV. This CDR3 is built from 18 residues. Between the trimmed V and J ends, which lost 6 bases and 0 bases, there was a span of 20 bases. The CDR3 region is CASRNPEAGAANTGELFF. The CDR3 nucleotides read TGTGCCAGCAGGAACCCCGAGGCGGGGGCCGCGAACACCGGGGAGCTGTTTTTT.

The chain has TRBV7-9 and TRBJ2-1, with 8 nucleotides matching TRBD1. With V trimmed by 5 bases and J by 0 bases, 12 bases remained unmatched. The germline CDR1 and CDR2 sequences are SEHNR and FQNEAQ (reference sequence). The CDR3 extends over 18 amino acids. In DNA, the CDR3 is TGTGCCAGCAGCACGGCCGGACAGGGCCATAGCTCCTACAATGAGCAGTTCTTC. Amino acids: CASSTAGQGHSSYNEQFF.

This chain connects TRBV4-3 to TRBJ2-1, with TRBD2 matching over 11 bases. J lost 8 bases, V lost 3 bases, and 9 bases had no gene match. Germline CDR1 LGHNA, CDR2 YSLEER. The CDR3 is 16 residues long. The CDR3 DNA is TGCGCCAGCAGCCAGACCGGGACTAGCGGCTCAGATGAGCAGTTCTTC. Its translation is CASSQTGTSGSDEQFF.

The V call is TRBV4-2, the J call TRBJ1-2; unclear D gene. The V end lost 2 bases, the J end lost 7 bases, and 20 bases lay between the germline ends. CDR1 LGHNA and CDR2 YNFKEQ come from the germline V gene. The CDR3 is 16 amino acids. CDR3 residues: CASSQLDPGLDLGYTF. The CDR3 DNA is TGTGCCAGCAGCCAACTGGACCCCGGGCTCGACCTTGGCTACACCTTC.